The 11 T cell receptor beta chains below all came from one sample that was sequenced in a study of T and B cells in COVID-19 patients. TRB rearrangements were amplified by multiplex PCR with BIOMED2 TRB-A/B primers. TCRdb used MiXCR to reprocess the multiplex PCR reads, holding one entry per CDR3 protein. This sample yields roughly 13,000 distinct CDR3 sequences, of which about 28% are seen a single time; under 7.5% belongs to the top ten. TRB was amplified from about 260-540 ng of blood genomic DNA. Specimen: blood. The receptors were gathered from a human donor who had recovered from COVID-19.

This clonotype was picked up a small number of times. Mismatch with germline at one junction end may stem from a read error. The J gene is TRBJ1-2, the V gene TRBV11-1; 8 nucleotides align to TRBD1. CDR1 and CDR2 from the germline V gene are SGHAT and FQDESV (reference sequence). The CDR3 has 14 residues. The CDR3 sequence is CASSMGQEYYGYTF. CDR3 DNA sequence: TGCGCCAGCAGCATGGGACAGGAATATTATGGCTACACCTTC.

The CDR3 region is CASSLEPWQNRGSTDTQYF. The CDR3 nucleotides read TGTGCCAGCAGCTTAGAGCCGTGGCAGAACAGGGGAAGCACAGATACGCAGTATTTT. V gene TRBV7-2 combines with J gene TRBJ2-3; 7 bases fit TRBD1. The CDR3 is 19 residues long. The germline CDR1 and CDR2 sequences are SGHTA and FQGNSA. J was trimmed by 0 bases and V by 1 base; bases with no gene match: 13.

This clonotype was observed at least ten times. V usage is TRBV30 and J usage is TRBJ2-2; D is perhaps TRBD1 (6 bases). This CDR3 comprises 14 residues. Trimming cost V 4 bases and J 1 base, with 10 bases left between them. The germline V gene encodes CDR1 GTSNPN and CDR2 SVGIG (reference sequence). The CDR3 region is CAWTTGENTGELFF. The DNA for the CDR3 is TGTGCCTGGACGACAGGCGAGAACACCGGGGAGCTGTTTTTT.

This rearrangement joins TRBV5-1 to TRBJ2-7; 9 nucleotides agree with TRBD2. In germline, CDR1 is SGHRS, CDR2 YFSETQ. V shed 3 bases, J shed 10 bases, and the junction held 20 bases outside the gene matches. The CDR3 has 17 amino acids. This CDR3 is CASSSAARSSGSEGQYF. CDR3 sequence (DNA): TGCGCCAGCAGCTCCGCTGCCCGCAGTAGCGGGAGCGAAGGTCAGTACTTC.

The gene calls are TRBV12-3 or TRBV12-4 and TRBJ2-7; D perhaps matches TRBD2 (5 bases). The CDR3 runs to 13 residues. The ends were cut back, 6 bases at V and 0 bases at J, with 9 bases in the middle. The CDR3 loop reads CASRSRGSYEQYF. The CDR3 DNA sequence: TGTGCCAGCAGATCCCGGGGCTCCTACGAGCAGTACTTC.

This clonotype is medium-sized by share. The chain is built from TRBV30 and TRBJ2-1; D uncertain. Trimming removed 5 bases from V and 6 bases from J, with 5 bases in between. Per the germline V gene, CDR1 is GTSNPN and CDR2 is SVGIG (reference sequence). The CDR3 has 10 amino acids. The CDR3 nucleotides read TGTGCCTGGTCAATCAATGAGCAGTTCTTC. It is translated as CAWSINEQFF.

The chain combines TRBV7-9 with TRBJ2-7; 9 bases map to TRBD1. The length of the CDR3 is 18 residues. J lost 3 bases, V lost 0 bases, and 12 bases had no gene match. The germline gives CDR1 SEHNR, CDR2 FQNEAQ (reference sequence). CDR3: CASSLALVVTGGIYEQYF. Here the CDR3 DNA reads TGTGCCAGCAGCTTAGCGCTAGTAGTGACAGGGGGTATCTACGAGCAGTACTTC.

This chain uses TRBV19 with TRBJ1-1; tentative D call: TRBD1 (5 bases). Germline CDR1 LNHDA, CDR2 SQIVND (reference sequence). The CDR3 is 14 residues long. Trimming shortened V by 1 base and J by 2 bases, and 8 bases separated the two germline ends. CDR3 sequence: CASSIAQANTEAFF. The CDR3 DNA is TGTGCCAGTAGTATAGCACAGGCAAACACTGAAGCTTTCTTT.

The CDR3 nucleotides are TGCAGTGCTCCTCTGGACAGGGGGCTTACAGATACGCAGTATTTT. Encoded protein: CSAPLDRGLTDTQYF. V and J are TRBV20-1 and TRBJ2-3; 11 bases fit TRBD1. In germline, CDR1 is DFQATT, CDR2 SNEGSKA (reference sequence). There are 15 residues in the CDR3. V was clipped by 5 bases and J by 3 bases; unmatched bases: 7.

This chain links TRBV5-1 with TRBJ2-3; tentatively, D is TRBD2 (6 bases). There are 15 residues in the CDR3. V was cut by 4 bases and J by 2 bases, with 14 bases left in between. CDR1 is SGHRS and CDR2 is YFSETQ in the germline V gene. CDR3 nucleotides: TGCGCCAGCAGCCATAGCGGTTCGTACACAGATACGCAGTATTTT. Its translation: CASSHSGSYTDTQYF.

This clonotype is medium-sized by share. V gene TRBV18 combines with J gene TRBJ2-5; possibly TRBD2 for D (6 bases). CDR3 length: 16 amino acids. V was pared by 0 bases and J by 5 bases, with 16 bases between. From germline, CDR1 is KGHSH and CDR2 LQKENI. This CDR3 is CASSPPTSAGQETQYF. The CDR3 nucleotides are TGTGCCAGCTCACCACCGACTAGTGCGGGCCAGGAGACCCAGTACTTC.